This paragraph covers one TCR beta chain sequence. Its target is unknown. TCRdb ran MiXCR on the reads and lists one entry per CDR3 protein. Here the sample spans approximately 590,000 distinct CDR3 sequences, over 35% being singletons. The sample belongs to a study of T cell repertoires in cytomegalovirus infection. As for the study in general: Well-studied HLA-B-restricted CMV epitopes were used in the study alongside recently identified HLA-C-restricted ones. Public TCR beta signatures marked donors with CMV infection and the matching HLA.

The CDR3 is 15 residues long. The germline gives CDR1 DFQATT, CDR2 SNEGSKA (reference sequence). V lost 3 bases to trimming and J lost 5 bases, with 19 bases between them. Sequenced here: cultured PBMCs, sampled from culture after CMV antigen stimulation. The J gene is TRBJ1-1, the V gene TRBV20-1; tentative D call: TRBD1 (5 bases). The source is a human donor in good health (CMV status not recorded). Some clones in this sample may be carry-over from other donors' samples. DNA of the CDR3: TGCAGTGCTAGGGGGGAAACTCTGGGTGGAACTGAAGCTTTCTTT. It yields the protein CSARGETLGGTEAFF.